Detailed here is one T cell receptor beta chain. Building of the TCR beta libraries involved iRepertoire HTBI primers and Arm-PCR of CDR3 regions. TCRdb processed the multiplex PCR reads anew with MiXCR; each CDR3 protein has one entry. Altogether approximately 360,000 distinct CDR3 sequences are present, 23% being singletons, with the ten largest covering less than 30%. The source of the sample is a study of regulatory T cells in long-lasting Graves disease. The time point is: persistent/refractory GD, antithyroid drugs over 5 years with positive TRAb. From PBMCs, RNA was extracted and then used to make the TCR library. Germline V gene lookup returns CDR1 SQVTM and CDR2 ANQGSEA. V lost 7 bases and J lost 4, with 13 bases in between. CDR3 size: 12 residues.

The V call is TRBV29-1, the J call TRBJ1-2; D not resolved. This receptor was identified in a woman between 40 and 55 years old with Graves disease. The specimen was peripheral blood mononuclear cells (PBMCs), collected when the disease was refractory, from a patient treated with antithyroid drugs. Here the CDR3 reads CSAVTATYGYTF. The CDR3 region has the DNA TGCAGCGCCGTGACGGCCACCTATGGCTACACCTTC.